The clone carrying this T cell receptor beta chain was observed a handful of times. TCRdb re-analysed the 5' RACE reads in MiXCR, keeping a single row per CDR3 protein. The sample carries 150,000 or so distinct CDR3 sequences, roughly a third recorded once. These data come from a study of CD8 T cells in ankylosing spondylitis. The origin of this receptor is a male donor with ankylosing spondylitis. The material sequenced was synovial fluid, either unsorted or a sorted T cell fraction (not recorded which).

The CDR3 bases are TGTGCCAGCAGCTACAACTGGGCCTCAACGCAGGGCTACACCTTC. This sequence encodes CASSYNWASTQGYTF. The chain has TRBV5-5 and TRBJ1-2; no clear D. V lost 3 bases to trimming and J lost 8 bases, with 20 bases between them. The CDR3 is 15 amino acids. The V gene's germline CDR1 is SGHKS and CDR2 YYEKEE (reference sequence).